The 8 T cell receptor beta chains given below trace back to one sample, sequenced in a study of blood T cell repertoires in COVID-19. Method: immunoSEQ multiplex PCR; TCRdb's copy keeps in-frame clones and lacks some. The sample includes about 230,000 clones, roughly 89% of them seen just once. The specimen sequenced was PBMCs or T cells enriched from blood (not recorded which). The receptors shown here come from a woman in her twenties or thirties with acute COVID-19.

The chain joins TRBV7-3 to TRBJ2-3, with D maybe TRBD2 (6 bases). The length of the CDR3 is 17 residues. Germline CDR1 is SGHTA and CDR2 is FQGTGA. Deletions cut 5 bases from V and 2 bases from J, with 20 bases between. This CDR3 reads CASSPLGVAGFTDTQYF. CDR3 DNA sequence: TGTGCCAGCAGCCCCTTAGGTGTTGCGGGGTTCACAGATACGCAGTATTTT.

The chain employs TRBV7-9 and TRBJ2-1; 8 positions match TRBD1. This CDR3 comprises 15 residues. The germline V gene encodes CDR1 SEHNR and CDR2 FQNEAQ (reference sequence). J gave up 6 bases and V 7 bases, and 11 bases lay outside the gene matches. The CDR3 DNA is TGTGCCAGCACCCTTGCGACCGGACAGGGCAATGAGCAGTTCTTC. It is translated as CASTLATGQGNEQFF.

The V gene is TRBV3-1 (or the pseudogene TRBV3-2), the J gene TRBJ2-7; TRBD1 is a possible D gene (6 bases). CDR1 is LGHDT, CDR2 YNNKEL, per germline (reference sequence). V was cut by 4 bases and J by 0 bases, with 7 bases left in between. The CDR3 has 13 amino acids. The CDR3 reads CASSPDSSYEQYF. CDR3 DNA sequence: TGTGCCAGCAGCCCGGACAGCTCCTACGAGCAGTACTTC.

The chain has TRBV4-1 and TRBJ2-7; D possibly corresponds to TRBD1 (5 bases). Trimming cost V 1 base and J 5 bases, with 9 bases left between them. Germline CDR1 is MGHRA and CDR2 is YSYEKL. CDR3 size: 13 residues. CDR3: CASSQVEGDEQYF. The CDR3, as DNA: TGCGCCAGCAGCCAAGTTGAAGGGGACGAGCAGTACTTC.

The CDR3 is CASSSLPSGGTQYF. CDR3 coding DNA: TGTGCCAGCAGCTCACTCCCCTCTGGCGGTACGCAGTATTTT. J is TRBJ2-3 and V is TRBV7-7, with D hard to call. With 4 bases removed from V and 8 bases from J, the gap between germline ends came to 16 bases. Germline V lookup: CDR1 SSHAT, CDR2 FNYEAQ (reference sequence). The CDR3 has 14 residues.

This rearrangement joins TRBV5-6 to TRBJ2-5; D uncertain. V was trimmed by 2 bases and J by 4 bases, leaving 3 bases between them. Germline CDR1 SGHDT, CDR2 YYEEEE. There are 11 residues in the CDR3. For the CDR3, the DNA is TGTGCCAGCAGCTTTCGAGAGACCCAGTACTTC. It encodes CASSFRETQYF.

This chain uses TRBV7-9 with TRBJ1-5; D is unresolved. Trimming took off 7 bases at V and 7 bases at J, with 11 bases between the two ends. This CDR3 comprises 12 residues. Germline assignment: CDR1 SEHNR and CDR2 FQNEAQ (reference sequence). CDR3 in DNA: TGTGCCAGCAACACGCCGGGGCAGCCCCAGCATTTT. Protein sequence: CASNTPGQPQHF.

This rearrangement joins TRBV18 to TRBJ1-5, with 8 bases fitting TRBD1. The CDR3 is 15 residues long. After removal of 0 bases from V and 5 bases from J, the junction contained 3 bases not matched to a gene. CDR1 is KGHSH, CDR2 LQKENI, per germline. The CDR3 loop reads CASSPPTGAHQPQHF. For the CDR3, the DNA is TGTGCCAGCTCACCACCGACAGGGGCGCATCAGCCCCAGCATTTT.